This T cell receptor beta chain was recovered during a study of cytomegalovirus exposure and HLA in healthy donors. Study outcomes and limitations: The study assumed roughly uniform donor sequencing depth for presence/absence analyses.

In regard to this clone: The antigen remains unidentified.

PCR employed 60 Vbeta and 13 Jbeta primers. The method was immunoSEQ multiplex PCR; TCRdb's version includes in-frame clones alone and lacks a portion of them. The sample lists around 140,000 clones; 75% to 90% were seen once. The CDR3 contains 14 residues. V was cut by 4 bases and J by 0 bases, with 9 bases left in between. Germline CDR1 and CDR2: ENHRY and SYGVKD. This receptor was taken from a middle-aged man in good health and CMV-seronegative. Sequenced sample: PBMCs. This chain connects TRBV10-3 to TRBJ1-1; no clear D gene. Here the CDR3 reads CAISGSSLNTEAFF. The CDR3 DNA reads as TGTGCCATCAGTGGTTCGAGCCTGAACACTGAAGCTTTCTTT.